These 10 T cell receptor beta chains share one sample of origin, sequenced in a study of T cells in Graves' hyperthyroidism and ophthalmopathy. Template material for amplifying TCR beta CDR3 regions consisted of RNA transcripts. The TCR CDR3 first-round RT-PCR relied on the HTBI primer set. TCRdb processed the multiplex PCR reads anew with MiXCR; each CDR3 protein has one entry. The data show a few hundred thousand distinct CDR3 sequences, with 14% to 15% seen just once and approximately 32% held by the top ten. The sequenced material came from blood. The receptors derive from a woman aged 25 to 45 with Graves' hyperthyroidism.

This clonotype came up a few times. The CDR3 spells CASSLNKQALTPQHF. The CDR3 coding sequence is TGTGCCAGCAGCTTGAATAAGCAGGCGTTAACGCCCCAGCATTTT. This chain connects TRBV5-4 to TRBJ1-5, with D hard to call. The CDR3 totals 15 residues. V was cut by 1 base and J by 9 bases, with 17 bases left in between. Germline V CDR1 and CDR2: SGHNT, YYREEE (reference sequence).

This clonotype was picked up a small number of times. The chain is built from TRBV20-1 and TRBJ2-1; 10 bases match TRBD2. Germline assignment: CDR1 DFQATT and CDR2 SNEGSKA (reference sequence). This CDR3 has 16 amino acids. Germline trimming cut 0 bases from V and 9 bases from J; bases unmatched to any gene: 11. The CDR3: CSARDLAGEKTGEQFF. The CDR3 DNA follows: TGCAGTGCTAGAGATCTAGCGGGAGAAAAAACTGGTGAGCAGTTCTTC.

This clonotype was detected ten times or more. The junction departs from the called germline gene at one end, perhaps through a read error. The V call is TRBV5-1, the J call TRBJ2-2; 7 nucleotides match TRBD2. The CDR3 sequence is 14 residues long. CDR1 and CDR2 (germline): SGHRS, YFSETQ. The CDR3 loop is CASSLAGGTGELFF. Here the CDR3 DNA reads TGTGCCAGCAGTTTAGCGGGTGGCACCGGGGAGCTGTTTTTT. Full variable domain (remainder filled in from reference TRBV5-1 and TRBJ2-2): KAGVTQTPRYLIKTRGQQVTLSCSPISGHRSVSWYQQTPGQGLQFLFEYFSETQRNKGNFPGRFSGRQFSNSRSEMNVSTLELGDSALYLCASSLAGGTGELFFGEGSRLTVL.

V gene TRBV4-1 combines with J gene TRBJ1-6; no firm D call. Germline values: CDR1 MGHRA, CDR2 YSYEKL. The ends were cut back, 4 bases at V and 9 bases at J, with 22 bases in the middle. This CDR3 comprises 17 residues. CDR3 region: CASSLGLPRSIGSPLHF. The CDR3 DNA follows: TGCGCCAGCAGCCTTGGGCTCCCAAGGTCTATAGGTTCACCCCTCCACTTT.

This clonotype was detected only a few times. V and J are TRBV6-1 and TRBJ2-7; 8 bases line up with TRBD2. V trimming: 7 bases; J trimming: 3 bases; junction bases outside the gene matches: 2. The CDR3 contains 12 residues. Germline lookup yields CDR1 MNHNS and CDR2 SASEGT. CDR3 in amino acids: CASTGLDYEQYF. CDR3 coding DNA: TGTGCCAGCACGGGACTAGACTACGAGCAGTACTTC.

The chain employs TRBV10-2 and TRBJ2-7; 15 bases are a match to TRBD2. Trimming cost V 4 bases and J 6 bases; bases outside gene matches: 1. Germline assignment: CDR1 WSHSY and CDR2 SAAADI. The CDR3 has 14 amino acids. The DNA for the CDR3 is TGCGCCAGCAGTGGGGGACTAGCGGGAGGCGAGCAGTACTTC. It yields the protein CASSGGLAGGEQYF.

This clonotype was seen ten or more times. The chain carries TRBV28 and TRBJ2-1; 7 bases agree with TRBD1. With V trimmed by 1 base and J by 5 bases, 8 bases remained unmatched. This CDR3 is built from 16 residues. Germline V CDR1 and CDR2: MDHEN, SYDVKM. The CDR3 region is CASSLFAQGENNEQFF. CDR3 in DNA: TGTGCCAGCAGTTTATTCGCCCAGGGGGAGAACAATGAGCAGTTCTTC.

There are a few counts of this clonotype. V usage is TRBV30 and J usage is TRBJ2-5; tentatively, D is TRBD1 (6 bases). This CDR3 comprises 13 residues. CDR1 and CDR2 from the germline V gene are GTSNPN and SVGIG (reference sequence). V was cut by 3 bases and J by 4 bases, with 12 bases left in between. The CDR3 loop is CAWRRTGSETQYF. In DNA, the CDR3 is TGTGCCTGGAGGAGAACAGGGTCAGAGACCCAGTACTTC.

V and J are TRBV20-1 and TRBJ1-3; D not resolved. Germline loops: CDR1 DFQATT, CDR2 SNEGSKA (reference sequence). Trimming pared 6 bases from V and 0 bases from J, leaving 3 bases between. The CDR3 spans 11 residues. The CDR3 coding sequence is TGCAGTGCCACCTCTGGAAACACCATATATTTT. Translating gives CSATSGNTIYF.

V usage is TRBV15 and J usage is TRBJ2-7; D call uncertain. Trimming took 1 base from V and 2 from J, leaving 9 bases between them. CDR1 and CDR2 (germline): LNHNV, YYDKDF (reference sequence). The CDR3 runs to 14 residues. The DNA of the CDR3 is TGTGCCACCAGCAGAGGGTCCGGCACCTACGAGCAGTACTTC. Protein sequence: CATSRGSGTYEQYF.